Below are 24 T cell receptor beta chains sequenced from a single sample in a study of OX40 agonist ivuxolimab in advanced cancers. Assay used: immunoSEQ multiplex PCR; TCRdb lists only in-frame clones, some missing. The profile shows over 80,000 clones, approximately 82% of them singletons. Sequenced material: CD4+ or CD8+ T cells sorted from blood, taken in a trial of the OX40 agonist ivuxolimab. All receptors derive from an adult with an advanced solid tumor such as melanoma, head and neck, liver or kidney cancer.

The genes are TRBV15 and TRBJ1-4; 7 nucleotides agree with TRBD1. Losses at the gene ends were 3 bases for V and 8 bases for J; bases not matched to a gene: 6. This CDR3 contains 14 residues. Germline CDR1 and CDR2: LNHNV and YYDKDF (reference sequence). The DNA for the CDR3 is TGTGCCACCAGCAGTTTCCAGGGGGAAGAAAAACTGTTTTTT. It encodes CATSSFQGEEKLFF.

CDR3 sequence reads: CATFSGTPQETQYF. The DNA for the CDR3 is TGTGCCACTTTTTCCGGGACACCTCAAGAGACCCAGTACTTC. The V gene is TRBV19, the J gene TRBJ2-5; tentatively, D is TRBD1 (6 bases). Deletions cut 10 bases from V and 2 bases from J, with 17 bases between. This CDR3 has 14 amino acids. Germline CDR1 LNHDA, CDR2 SQIVND (reference sequence).

The chain has TRBV10-3 and TRBJ1-1; the D is unclear. Looked up from germline, CDR1 is ENHRY and CDR2 is SYGVKD. This CDR3 is built from 13 residues. The V gene lost 6 bases and the J gene lost 6 bases, with 14 bases spanning the gap. CDR3 sequence reads: CAIRTYGNAEAFF. The CDR3, as DNA: TGTGCCATCAGGACATACGGGAATGCTGAAGCTTTCTTT.

This clone was seen a few times. The CDR3 loop reads CASSYSPKNQPQHF. The DNA for the CDR3 is TGTGCCAGTAGTTACAGCCCTAAGAATCAGCCCCAGCATTTT. J is TRBJ1-5 and V is TRBV19, with unresolved D. Looked up from germline, CDR1 is LNHDA and CDR2 is SQIVND (reference sequence). CDR3 length equals 14 residues. Trimming stripped 5 bases from V and 4 bases from J, with 12 bases between.

V is TRBV2 and J is TRBJ2-1; the D gene could be TRBD1 or TRBD2 (6 bases each). CDR3 length equals 14 residues. In germline, CDR1 is SNHLY, CDR2 FYNNEI. Trimming pared 7 bases from V and 2 bases from J, leaving 12 bases between. The CDR3 region is CASIPGAAYNEQFF. The CDR3, as DNA: TGTGCCAGCATCCCGGGGGCAGCCTACAATGAGCAGTTCTTC.

This chain joins TRBV5-1 and TRBJ1-1; 8 bases are a match to TRBD1. Germline-derived CDR1 and CDR2 are SGHRS and YFSETQ. The length of the CDR3 is 14 residues. V dropped 1 base and J dropped 2; count of bases not matched to a gene: 1. This chain's CDR3 is CASSLSGGNTEAFF. CDR3 nucleotides: TGCGCCAGCAGCTTGTCAGGGGGCAACACTGAAGCTTTCTTT.

The V call is TRBV7-3, the J call TRBJ2-3, with a possible D match to TRBD2 (6 bases). CDR1 and CDR2 (germline): SGHTA, FQGTGA. Trimming stripped 4 bases from V and 2 bases from J, with 16 bases between. The CDR3 covers 16 residues. The CDR3 sequence: CASSSGLSADTDTQYF. In nucleotides, the CDR3 is TGTGCCAGCAGCTCGGGACTTTCAGCTGACACAGATACGCAGTATTTT.

The chain is built from TRBV7-2 and TRBJ1-2, with D possibly being TRBD1 (5 bases). The CDR3 consists of 14 residues. The germline gives CDR1 SGHTA, CDR2 FQGNSA. With 1 base removed from V and 8 bases from J, the gap between germline ends came to 14 bases. The CDR3 loop is CASSLDLGPMGYTF. The CDR3 DNA reads TGTGCCAGCAGCTTAGATTTGGGACCCATGGGCTACACCTTC.

The chain joins TRBV7-2 to TRBJ2-7; D is tentatively TRBD1 or TRBD2 (5 bases each). The V gene's germline CDR1 is SGHTA and CDR2 FQGNSA. This CDR3 comprises 14 residues. Trimming took off 4 bases at V and 3 bases at J, with 13 bases between the two ends. The CDR3, as DNA: TGTGCCAGCAGCTCAAGGACTGGGGGCTACGAGCAGTACTTC. Its protein is CASSSRTGGYEQYF.

The V and J genes are TRBV5-1 and TRBJ2-7; the D gene is possibly TRBD1 (6 bases). The CDR3 spans 16 residues. Trimming removed 4 bases from V and 5 bases from J, with 22 bases in between. CDR1 is SGHRS and CDR2 is YFSETQ in the germline V gene. CDR3 sequence: CASSQTRGNNLDEQYF. The DNA of the CDR3 is TGCGCCAGCAGCCAGACCAGGGGCAACAACCTTGACGAGCAGTACTTC.

V gene TRBV5-1 combines with J gene TRBJ2-3; 10 nucleotides line up with TRBD2. In germline, CDR1 is SGHRS, CDR2 YFSETQ. The J segment lost 4 bases and the V segment lost 6 bases, leaving 2 bases of the junction unmatched. The CDR3 consists of 13 residues. The CDR3 reads CASNLAGADTQYF. The CDR3 region has the DNA TGCGCCAGCAATCTAGCGGGGGCAGATACGCAGTATTTT.

The CDR3: CASSLGTRSTEAFF. The CDR3 DNA is TGTGCCAGCAGCTTGGGAACCCGATCCACTGAAGCTTTCTTT. J is TRBJ1-1 and V is TRBV7-2; D call uncertain. Trimming cost V 3 bases and J 4 bases, with 12 bases left between them. Looked up from germline, CDR1 is SGHTA and CDR2 is FQGNSA. The CDR3 totals 14 residues.

This clone came up once. V usage is TRBV7-9 and J usage is TRBJ1-5; D gene unclear. The CDR3 has 15 amino acids. From germline, CDR1 is SEHNR and CDR2 FQNEAQ (reference sequence). The V end lost 5 bases, the J end lost 1 base, and 12 bases lay between the germline ends. Here the CDR3 reads CASSRGVSSNQPQHF. CDR3 in DNA: TGTGCCAGCAGCCGTGGGGTCTCCAGCAATCAGCCCCAGCATTTT.

The chain joins TRBV30 to TRBJ1-6; D remains ambiguous. Germline V gene sequence: CDR1 GTSNPN, CDR2 SVGIG (reference sequence). Trimming took 4 bases from V and 7 from J, leaving 14 bases between them. The CDR3 is 14 amino acids. The CDR3, as DNA: TGTGCCTGGAACCACTTAGACGGGAATTCACCCCTCCACTTT. Its protein is CAWNHLDGNSPLHF.

The table lists this clone with a count of one. The gene calls are TRBV5-1 and TRBJ1-2; D possibly corresponds to TRBD1 (5 bases). Germline-derived CDR1 and CDR2 are SGHRS and YFSETQ. V was clipped by 0 bases and J by 7 bases, with 13 bases between them. This CDR3 contains 14 residues. The CDR3 loop reads CASSLVTGGSGYTF. In DNA, the CDR3 is TGCGCCAGCAGCTTGGTTACGGGGGGAAGTGGCTACACCTTC.

This chain joins TRBV5-6 and TRBJ2-7, with TRBD2 identical over 7 bases. V shed 2 bases and J 3 bases; nucleotides not matched to a gene: 2. This CDR3 comprises 13 residues. Germline V CDR1 and CDR2: SGHDT, YYEEEE. The CDR3 here is CASSFGLVYEQYF. The CDR3 DNA reads TGTGCCAGCAGCTTCGGACTAGTCTACGAGCAGTACTTC.

The rearrangement joins TRBV19 to TRBJ1-1; 7 bases align to TRBD1. This CDR3 has 14 amino acids. V gave up 7 bases and J gave up 5 bases; unmatched junction bases: 10. CDR1 is LNHDA, CDR2 SQIVND, per germline (reference sequence). The chain's CDR3 is CASNDPGGGTEAFF. The CDR3 nucleotides read TGTGCCAGTAACGACCCAGGGGGTGGGACTGAAGCTTTCTTT.

V and J are TRBV5-1 and TRBJ1-4; 8 nucleotides agree with TRBD1. Germline V gene data show CDR1 as SGHRS and CDR2 as YFSETQ. There are 17 residues in the CDR3. V gave up 2 bases and J gave up 7 bases; unmatched junction bases: 13. As DNA, the CDR3 is TGCGCCAGCAGCTTCCAGCCCCCCGGACAGGGTAGTGAAAAACTGTTTTTT. This encodes CASSFQPPGQGSEKLFF.

The chain couples TRBV9 to TRBJ2-3; 7 positions agree with TRBD2. Germline V gene lookup returns CDR1 SGDLS and CDR2 YYNGEE. J was trimmed by 7 bases and V by 4 bases; bases with no gene match: 12. This CDR3 region has 15 residues. The CDR3 nucleotides are TGTGCCAGCAGCCCTGGGCTAGCGGTCCCCAATACGCAGTATTTT. As protein: CASSPGLAVPNTQYF.

The V and J genes are TRBV30 and TRBJ1-2; 7 nucleotides line up with TRBD1. This CDR3 has 15 residues. The germline gives CDR1 GTSNPN, CDR2 SVGIG (reference sequence). CDR3 coding DNA: TGTGCTGAGGGACAGCTCCCCTACTCTAACTATGGCTACACCTTC. Translating gives CAEGQLPYSNYGYTF.

This sequence joins TRBV2 and TRBJ1-5; D is possibly TRBD1 (5 bases). Germline assignment: CDR1 SNHLY and CDR2 FYNNEI. Trimming took 6 bases from V and 2 from J, leaving 11 bases between them. The CDR3 runs to 14 residues. As DNA, the CDR3 is TGTGCCAGCAGCTCACAGGCCGGCAATCAGCCCCAGCATTTT. This codes for CASSSQAGNQPQHF.

This clone appeared a single time. The V and J genes are TRBV5-3 and TRBJ1-5; tentative D call: TRBD1 (5 bases). TRBV5-3 is an ORF; its function is uncertain. The ends were cut back, 3 bases at V and 0 bases at J, with 10 bases in the middle. There are 15 residues in the CDR3. The CDR3 region is CARSSPRGSNQPQHF. The CDR3 nucleotides read TGTGCCAGAAGCTCGCCAAGGGGTAGCAATCAGCCCCAGCATTTT.

This clone occurred a few times. This chain uses TRBV13 with TRBJ1-3; no clear D. Trimming removed 0 bases from V and 6 bases from J, with 6 bases in between. CDR1 is PRHDT, CDR2 FYEKMQ, per germline (reference sequence). The CDR3 runs 13 residues. CDR3 sequence reads: CASSLGQQNTIYF. The CDR3 nucleotides read TGTGCCAGCAGCTTAGGACAGCAAAACACCATATATTTT.

This clone was observed once. A junction boundary mismatches the germline segment, possibly from a read error. The chain links TRBV9 to TRBJ2-7, with D perhaps matching TRBD1 (5 bases). The CDR3 length is 15 residues. CDR1 SGDLS and CDR2 YYNGEE come from the germline V gene. The CDR3 DNA reads TGTGCCCGCAGCGTAGGGGTTAGGGACTCCTACGAGCAGTACTTC. This codes for CARSVGVRDSYEQYF. Looking up the rest from reference TRBV9 and TRBJ2-7 gives the full variable domain: DSGVTQTPKHLITATGQRVTLRCSPRSGDLSVYWYQQSLDQGLQFLIQYYNGEERAKGNILERFSAQQFPDLHSELNLSSLELGDSALYFCARSVGVRDSYEQYFGPGTRLTVT.